This T cell receptor (beta chain) was recorded in a study of T-cell reconstitution after alpha-beta-depleted transplantation in children. The sample holds a few counts of this clonotype. TCRbeta library construction was performed incorporating unique molecular identifiers. In TCRdb, the PCR reads were re-called with MiXCR into one record per CDR3 protein. The table records around 600,000 distinct CDR3 sequences, roughly 17% of them present only once. The CDR3 has 13 residues. Trimming cost V 6 bases and J 3 bases, with 12 bases left between them. Germline V gene sequence: CDR1 MNHEY, CDR2 SVGEGT. The clonotype originates from a human donor who donated a stem cell graft to a child with acute myeloid leukemia. V and J are TRBV6-2 or TRBV6-3 and TRBJ2-7; unclear D gene. The source was PBMCs from the stem cell graft donor, collected from the stem cell graft. Here the CDR3 DNA reads TGTGCCAGCAGCCCCAGACCTTACTACGAGCAGTACGTC. Translated, it gives CASSPRPYYEQYV.